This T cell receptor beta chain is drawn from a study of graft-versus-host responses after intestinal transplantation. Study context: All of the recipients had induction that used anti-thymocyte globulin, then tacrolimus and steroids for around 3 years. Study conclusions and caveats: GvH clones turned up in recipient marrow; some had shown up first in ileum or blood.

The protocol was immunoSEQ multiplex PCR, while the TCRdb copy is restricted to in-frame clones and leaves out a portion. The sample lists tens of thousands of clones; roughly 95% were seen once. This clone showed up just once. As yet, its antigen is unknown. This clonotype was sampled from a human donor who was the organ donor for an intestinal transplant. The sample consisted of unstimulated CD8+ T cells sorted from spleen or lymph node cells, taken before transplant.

Here the CDR3 reads CASSLYNEQFF. The CDR3 DNA sequence: TGTGCCAGCAGCTTGTACAATGAGCAGTTCTTC. The chain carries TRBV5-4 and TRBJ2-1; no definite D call. V shed 1 base and J shed 4 bases, with 0 bases lying between them. There are 11 residues in the CDR3. CDR1 and CDR2 (germline): SGHNT, YYREEE (reference sequence).